The 18 T cell receptor beta chains below were found in one sample sequenced in a study of CXCR3-negative and CXCR3-positive naive CD8 T cells. The method, 5' RACE with UMI labels, was used to prepare the TRB cDNA libraries. Reprocessing the 5' RACE reads, TCRdb reports a single entry for every CDR3 protein and omits DNA. The sample totals about 62,000 distinct CDR3 sequences. Sequenced input: naive CXCR3- CD8+ T cells from blood. The subset here: CD45RO-CCR7+CD27+CD95- naive CD8+ T cells lacking CXCR3 (TNR3-). The receptor source for this set is a human donor in good health. Some clones in this sample may be carry-over from other donors' samples.

The rearrangement links TRBV29-1 to TRBJ2-7; TCRdb's D call, TRBD1, is unchecked because there is no DNA. This CDR3 is built from 13 residues. Germline V gene data show CDR1 as SQVTM and CDR2 as ANQGSEA. CDR3 in amino acids: CSVEGSGGYEQYF.

J is TRBJ2-2 and V is TRBV20-1; as DNA is missing, the TRBD1 call by TCRdb cannot be tested. The CDR3 covers 16 residues. Germline V CDR1 and CDR2: DFQATT, SNEGSKA (reference sequence). CDR3 region: CSARDTRQGKSGELFF.

The chain is built from TRBV6-2 or TRBV6-3 and TRBJ1-1. This CDR3 is built from 14 residues. Germline V lookup: CDR1 MNHEY, CDR2 SVGEGT. The CDR3 spells CASSSVEGNTEAFF.

This chain connects TRBV6-2 or TRBV6-3 to TRBJ2-7; TCRdb designates TRBD1, a call that cannot be tested without DNA. CDR1 MNHEY and CDR2 SVGEGT come from the germline V gene. The CDR3 has 12 amino acids. The CDR3 loop reads CAVRGYTYEQYF.

V gene TRBV28 combines with J gene TRBJ2-1; TCRdb picks TRBD1, but there is no DNA to check that call. This CDR3 comprises 15 residues. The germline gives CDR1 MDHEN, CDR2 SYDVKM. The chain's CDR3 is CASSFVGGPYNEQFF.

The chain recombines TRBV12-3 or TRBV12-4 with TRBJ2-7; TCRdb reports TRBD2, a call that lacks DNA to check it against. The CDR3 sequence is 18 residues long. This CDR3 reads CASSLARWGGLNSYEQYF.

The chain is built from TRBV19 and TRBJ2-7; TCRdb designates TRBD1, a call that cannot be tested without DNA. The CDR3 has 13 residues. Germline CDR1 is LNHDA and CDR2 is SQIVND (reference sequence). CDR3: CASGPGQTYEQYF.

V usage is TRBV6-1 and J usage is TRBJ2-3. Germline-derived CDR1 and CDR2 are MNHNS and SASEGT. This CDR3 spans 14 amino acids. Here the CDR3 reads CASSQVRNTDTQYF.

V is TRBV28 and J is TRBJ2-1. CDR3 length: 11 residues. Germline-derived CDR1 and CDR2 are MDHEN and SYDVKM. CDR3 residues: CASSLADEQFF.

The CDR3: CASSLPMNTEAFF. The chain links TRBV12-3 or TRBV12-4 to TRBJ1-1. CDR3 size: 13 residues.

The J gene is TRBJ2-7, the V gene TRBV7-3; without DNA, the TCRdb call of TRBD2 cannot be checked. Germline V gene sequence: CDR1 SGHTA, CDR2 FQGTGA. This CDR3 comprises 14 residues. The CDR3 reads CASSLLAGVSEQYF. The full variable domain, rest sourced from reference TRBV7-3 and TRBJ2-7, is GAGVSQTPSNKVTEKGKYVELRCDPISGHTALYWYRQSLGQGPEFLIYFQGTGAADDSGLPNDRFFAVRPEGSVSTLKIQRTERGDSAVYLCASSLLAGVSEQYFGPGTRLTVT.

The genes are TRBV20-1 and TRBJ2-7; no DNA is available, so the TRBD1 call from TCRdb remains unchecked. The CDR3 consists of 15 residues. The germline V gene has CDR1 DFQATT and CDR2 SNEGSKA (reference sequence). CDR3 amino acids: CSARGSRESTYEQYF.

The CDR3: CASSLWGPDRSLEQYF. The rearrangement uses TRBV7-9 and TRBJ2-7; without DNA, the TCRdb call of TRBD1 cannot be checked. This CDR3 is built from 16 residues. The V gene's germline CDR1 is SEHNR and CDR2 FQNEAQ (reference sequence).

The rearrangement joins TRBV29-1 to TRBJ2-1; the D call from TCRdb, TRBD2, cannot be confirmed without DNA. Germline V gives CDR1 SQVTM, CDR2 ANQGSEA. CDR3 length: 12 residues. The CDR3 sequence is CSGGTSLNEQFF.

The chain has TRBV12-3 or TRBV12-4 and TRBJ2-7; the D call of TRBD1 rests on TCRdb alone, since no DNA is present to check it. This CDR3 region has 15 residues. This CDR3 is CASSQQGTADYEQYF.

The V and J genes are TRBV24-1 and TRBJ1-2; TCRdb lists TRBD1, though no DNA is available to test this call. CDR3 length equals 17 residues. CDR1 and CDR2 (germline): KGHDR, SFDVKD. The CDR3 here is CATSARERDRGLGGYTF.

The V and J genes are TRBV27 and TRBJ1-2; no DNA is available, so the TRBD1 call from TCRdb remains unchecked. In germline, CDR1 is MNHEY, CDR2 SMNVEV (reference sequence). The CDR3 extends over 14 amino acids. CDR3 region: CASSLQGTNYGYTF.

The CDR3 loop reads CASSPGQGFSGANVLTF. The chain joins TRBV4-3 to TRBJ2-6; the D gene TCRdb calls, TRBD1, cannot be checked with no DNA. The CDR3 length is 17 residues. Germline-derived CDR1 and CDR2 are LGHNA and YSLEER.